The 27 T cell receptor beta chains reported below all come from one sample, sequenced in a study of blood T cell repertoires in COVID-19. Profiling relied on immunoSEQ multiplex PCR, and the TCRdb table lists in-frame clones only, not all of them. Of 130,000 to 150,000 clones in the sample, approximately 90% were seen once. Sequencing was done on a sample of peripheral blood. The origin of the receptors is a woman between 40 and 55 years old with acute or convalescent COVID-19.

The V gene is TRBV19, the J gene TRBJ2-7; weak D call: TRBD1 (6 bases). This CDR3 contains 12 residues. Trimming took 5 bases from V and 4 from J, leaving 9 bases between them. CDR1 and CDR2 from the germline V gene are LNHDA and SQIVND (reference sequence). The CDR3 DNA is TGTGCCAGTAGTTTCAGGGGTTACGAGCAGTACTTC. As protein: CASSFRGYEQYF. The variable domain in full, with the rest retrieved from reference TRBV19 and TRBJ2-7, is DGGITQSPKYLFRKEGQNVTLSCEQNLNHDAMYWYRQDPGQGLRLIYYSQIVNDFQKGDIAEGYSVSREKKESFPLTVTSAQKNPTAFYLCASSFRGYEQYFGPGTRLTVT.

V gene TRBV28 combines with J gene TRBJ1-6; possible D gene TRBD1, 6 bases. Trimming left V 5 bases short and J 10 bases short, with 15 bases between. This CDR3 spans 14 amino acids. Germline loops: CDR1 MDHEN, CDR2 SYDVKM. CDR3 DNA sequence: TGTGCCAGCAGTCGGAGGACAGAGAGCTCACCCCTCCACTTT. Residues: CASSRRTESSPLHF.

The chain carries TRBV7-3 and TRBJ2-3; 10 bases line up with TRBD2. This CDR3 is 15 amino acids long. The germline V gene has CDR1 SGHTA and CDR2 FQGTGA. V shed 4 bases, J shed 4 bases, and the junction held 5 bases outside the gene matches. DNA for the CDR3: TGTGCCAGCAGCTCAGTAGCGGGGGGCCCAGATACGCAGTATTTT. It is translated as CASSSVAGGPDTQYF.

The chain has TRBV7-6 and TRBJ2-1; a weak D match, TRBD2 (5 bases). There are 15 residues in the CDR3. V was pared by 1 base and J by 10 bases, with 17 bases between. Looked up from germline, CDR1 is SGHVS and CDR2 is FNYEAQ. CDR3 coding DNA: TGTGCCAGCAGCTTAGGGGCATCGAGCCCGGGGGAGCAGTTCTTC. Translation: CASSLGASSPGEQFF.

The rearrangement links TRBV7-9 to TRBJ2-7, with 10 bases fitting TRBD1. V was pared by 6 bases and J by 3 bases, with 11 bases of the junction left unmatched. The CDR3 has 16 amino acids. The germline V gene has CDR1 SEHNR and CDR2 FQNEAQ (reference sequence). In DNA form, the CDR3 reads TGTGCCAGCAGGCACCGGGACAGGGGTCCTCTCTACGAGCAGTACTTC. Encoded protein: CASRHRDRGPLYEQYF.

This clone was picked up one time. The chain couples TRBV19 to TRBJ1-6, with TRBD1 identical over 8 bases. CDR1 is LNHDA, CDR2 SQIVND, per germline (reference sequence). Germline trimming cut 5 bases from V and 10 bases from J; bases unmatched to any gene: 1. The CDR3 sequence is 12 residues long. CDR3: CASSGQGSPLHF. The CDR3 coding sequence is TGTGCCAGTAGTGGACAGGGCTCACCCCTCCACTTT.

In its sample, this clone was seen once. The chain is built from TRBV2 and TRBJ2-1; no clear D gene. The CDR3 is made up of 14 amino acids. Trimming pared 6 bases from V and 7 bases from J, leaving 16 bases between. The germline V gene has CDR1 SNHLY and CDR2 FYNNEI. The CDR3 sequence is CASRETGYVNEQFF. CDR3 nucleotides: TGTGCCAGCAGGGAGACCGGGTACGTGAATGAGCAGTTCTTC.

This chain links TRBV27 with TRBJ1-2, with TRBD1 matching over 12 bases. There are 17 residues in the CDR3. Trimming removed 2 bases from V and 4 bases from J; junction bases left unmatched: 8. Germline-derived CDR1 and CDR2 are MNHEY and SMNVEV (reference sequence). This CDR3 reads CASSLKGQGAGSYGYTF. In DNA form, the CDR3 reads TGTGCCAGCAGTTTAAAGGGACAGGGGGCAGGGAGCTATGGCTACACCTTC.

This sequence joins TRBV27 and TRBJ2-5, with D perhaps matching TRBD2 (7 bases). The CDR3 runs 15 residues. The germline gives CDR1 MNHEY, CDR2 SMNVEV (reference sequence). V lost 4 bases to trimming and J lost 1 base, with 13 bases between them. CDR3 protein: CASSWGGGFQETQYF. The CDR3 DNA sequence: TGTGCCAGCAGTTGGGGCGGGGGCTTCCAAGAGACCCAGTACTTC.

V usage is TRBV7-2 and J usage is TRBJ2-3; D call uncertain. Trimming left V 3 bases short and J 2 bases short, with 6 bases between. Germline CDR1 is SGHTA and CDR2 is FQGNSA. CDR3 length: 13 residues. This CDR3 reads CASSFSLTDTQYF. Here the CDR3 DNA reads TGTGCCAGCAGCTTCAGTCTCACAGATACGCAGTATTTT.

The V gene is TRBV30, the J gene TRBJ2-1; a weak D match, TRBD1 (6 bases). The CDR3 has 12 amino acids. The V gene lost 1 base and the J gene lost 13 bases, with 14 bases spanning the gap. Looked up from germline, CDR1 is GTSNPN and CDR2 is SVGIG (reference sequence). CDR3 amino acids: CAWSGGPIPQFF. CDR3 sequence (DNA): TGTGCCTGGAGTGGGGGGCCAATACCCCAGTTCTTC.

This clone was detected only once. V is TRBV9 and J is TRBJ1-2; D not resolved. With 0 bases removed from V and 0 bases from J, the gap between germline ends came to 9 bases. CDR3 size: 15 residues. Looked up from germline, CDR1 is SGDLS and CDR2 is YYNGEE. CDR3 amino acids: CASSVASQSNYGYTF. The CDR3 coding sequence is TGTGCCAGCAGCGTAGCTTCACAGTCTAACTATGGCTACACCTTC.

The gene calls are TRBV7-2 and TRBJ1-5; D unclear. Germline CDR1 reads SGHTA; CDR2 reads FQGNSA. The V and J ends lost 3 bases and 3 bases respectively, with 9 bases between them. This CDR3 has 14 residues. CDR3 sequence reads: CASSFTDLNQPQHF. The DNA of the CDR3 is TGTGCCAGCAGCTTTACAGACCTCAATCAGCCCCAGCATTTT.

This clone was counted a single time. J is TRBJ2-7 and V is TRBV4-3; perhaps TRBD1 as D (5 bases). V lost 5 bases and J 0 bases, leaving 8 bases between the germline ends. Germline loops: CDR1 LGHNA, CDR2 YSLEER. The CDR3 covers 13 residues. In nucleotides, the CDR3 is TGCGCCAGCAGCGAGGACAACTCCTACGAGCAGTACTTC. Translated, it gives CASSEDNSYEQYF.

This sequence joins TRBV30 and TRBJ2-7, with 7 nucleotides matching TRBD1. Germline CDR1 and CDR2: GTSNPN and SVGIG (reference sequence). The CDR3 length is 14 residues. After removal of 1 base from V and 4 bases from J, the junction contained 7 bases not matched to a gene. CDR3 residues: CAWSEKGGGYEQYF. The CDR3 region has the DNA TGTGCCTGGAGTGAGAAAGGGGGCGGGTACGAGCAGTACTTC. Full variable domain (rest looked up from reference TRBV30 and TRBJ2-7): SQTIHQWPATLVQPVGSPLSLECTVEGTSNPNLYWYRQAAGRGLQLLFYSVGIGQISSEVPQNLSASRPQDRQFILSSKKLLLSDSGFYLCAWSEKGGGYEQYFGPGTRLTVT.

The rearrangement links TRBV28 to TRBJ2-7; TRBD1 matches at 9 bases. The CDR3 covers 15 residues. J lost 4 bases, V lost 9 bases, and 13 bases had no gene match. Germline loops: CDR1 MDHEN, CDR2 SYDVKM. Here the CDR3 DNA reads TGTGCCAGTAATGCGCCGGGACAGGGTACATACGAGCAGTACTTC. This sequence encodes CASNAPGQGTYEQYF.

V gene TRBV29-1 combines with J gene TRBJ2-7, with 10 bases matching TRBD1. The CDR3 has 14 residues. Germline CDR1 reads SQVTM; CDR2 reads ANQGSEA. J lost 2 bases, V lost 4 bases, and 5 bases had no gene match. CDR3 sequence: CSVGQGATPYEQYF. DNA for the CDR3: TGCAGCGTTGGACAGGGGGCGACTCCCTACGAGCAGTACTTC.

This CDR3 is CASSPEQGYEQYF. DNA of the CDR3: TGTGCCAGCAGTCCCGAGCAGGGCTACGAGCAGTACTTC. The chain carries TRBV12-3 or TRBV12-4 and TRBJ2-7; weak D call: TRBD1 (5 bases). Trimming took 5 bases from V and 3 from J, leaving 11 bases between them. The CDR3 covers 13 residues.

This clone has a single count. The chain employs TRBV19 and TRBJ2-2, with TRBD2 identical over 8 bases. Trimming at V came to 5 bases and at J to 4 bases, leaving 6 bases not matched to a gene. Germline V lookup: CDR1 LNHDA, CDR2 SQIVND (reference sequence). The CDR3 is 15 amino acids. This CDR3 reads CASSAGTSRTGELFF. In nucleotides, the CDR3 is TGTGCCAGTAGTGCCGGGACTAGTCGCACCGGGGAGCTGTTTTTT.

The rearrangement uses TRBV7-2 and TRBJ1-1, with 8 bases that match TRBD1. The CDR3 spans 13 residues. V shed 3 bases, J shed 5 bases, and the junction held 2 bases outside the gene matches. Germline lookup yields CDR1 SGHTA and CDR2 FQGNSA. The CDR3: CASSFWTGTEAFF. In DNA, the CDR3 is TGTGCCAGCAGCTTCTGGACAGGGACTGAAGCTTTCTTT.

The CDR3 loop is CASSLGTDQPQHF. The CDR3 nucleotides read TGTGCCAGCAGCTTGGGGACAGATCAGCCCCAGCATTTT. This chain uses TRBV11-1 with TRBJ1-5; TRBD1 matches 7 bases. This CDR3 is 13 amino acids long. Looked up from germline, CDR1 is SGHAT and CDR2 is FQDESV (reference sequence). V was pared by 3 bases and J by 5 bases, with 1 base of the junction left unmatched.

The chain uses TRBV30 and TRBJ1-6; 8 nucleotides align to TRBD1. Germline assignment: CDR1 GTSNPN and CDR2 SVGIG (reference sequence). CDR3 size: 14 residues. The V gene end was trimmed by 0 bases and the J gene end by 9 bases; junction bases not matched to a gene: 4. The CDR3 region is CAWSVPDRVSPLHF. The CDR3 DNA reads TGTGCCTGGAGTGTCCCGGACAGGGTTTCACCCCTCCACTTT. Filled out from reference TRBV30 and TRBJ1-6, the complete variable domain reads SQTIHQWPATLVQPVGSPLSLECTVEGTSNPNLYWYRQAAGRGLQLLFYSVGIGQISSEVPQNLSASRPQDRQFILSSKKLLLSDSGFYLCAWSVPDRVSPLHFGNGTRLTVT.

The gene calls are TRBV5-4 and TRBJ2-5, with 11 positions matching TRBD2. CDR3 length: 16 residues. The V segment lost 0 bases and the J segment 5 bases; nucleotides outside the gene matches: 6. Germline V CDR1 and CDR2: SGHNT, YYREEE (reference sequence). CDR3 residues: CASSLGSGGAGETQYF. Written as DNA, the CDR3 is TGTGCCAGCAGCTTGGGTAGCGGGGGGGCCGGGGAGACCCAGTACTTC.

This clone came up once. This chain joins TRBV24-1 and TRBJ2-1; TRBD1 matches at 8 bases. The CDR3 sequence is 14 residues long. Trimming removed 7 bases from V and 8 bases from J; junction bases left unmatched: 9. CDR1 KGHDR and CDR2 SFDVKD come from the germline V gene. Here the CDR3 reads CATSSDRGGDEQFF. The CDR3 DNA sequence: TGTGCCACCAGCTCCGACAGGGGCGGCGATGAGCAGTTCTTC.

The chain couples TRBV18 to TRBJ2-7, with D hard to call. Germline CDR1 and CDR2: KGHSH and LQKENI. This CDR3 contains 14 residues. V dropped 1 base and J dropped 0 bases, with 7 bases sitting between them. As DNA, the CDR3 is TGTGCCAGCTCACCACTAGAGAGCTCCTACGAGCAGTACTTC. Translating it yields CASSPLESSYEQYF.

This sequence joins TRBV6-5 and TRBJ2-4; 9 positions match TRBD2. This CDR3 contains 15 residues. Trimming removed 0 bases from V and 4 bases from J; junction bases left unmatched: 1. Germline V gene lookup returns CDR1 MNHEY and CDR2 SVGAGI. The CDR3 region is CASSYSTSGKNIQYF. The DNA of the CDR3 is TGTGCCAGCAGTTACTCGACTAGCGGAAAAAACATTCAGTACTTC.

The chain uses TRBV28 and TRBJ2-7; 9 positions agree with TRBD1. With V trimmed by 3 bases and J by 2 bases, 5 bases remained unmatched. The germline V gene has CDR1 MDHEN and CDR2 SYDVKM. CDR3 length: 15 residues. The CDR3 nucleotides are TGTGCCAGCAGTTTTCTGGGACAGGGAACCTACGAGCAGTACTTC. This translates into CASSFLGQGTYEQYF.